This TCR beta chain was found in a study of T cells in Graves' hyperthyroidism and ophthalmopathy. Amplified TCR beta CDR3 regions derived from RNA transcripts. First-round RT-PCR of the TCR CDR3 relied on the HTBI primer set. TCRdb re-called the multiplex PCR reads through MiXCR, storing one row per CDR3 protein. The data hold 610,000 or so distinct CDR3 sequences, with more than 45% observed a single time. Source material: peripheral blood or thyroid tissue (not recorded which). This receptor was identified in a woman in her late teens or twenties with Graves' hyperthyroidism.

The CDR3 DNA follows: TGCGCCAGCAGTGAGTCTGCCAGCAGCTCTACGATCGAACCCCTCCACTTT. This codes for CASSESASSSTIEPLHF. The chain combines TRBV10-2 with TRBJ1-6; D unresolved. The CDR3 loop spans 17 amino acids. V lost 0 bases and J 12 bases, leaving 21 bases between the germline ends. Per the germline V gene, CDR1 is WSHSY and CDR2 is SAAADI.